This T cell receptor beta chain emerged from a study of breast tumors, draining lymph nodes, adjacent tissues. Samples came from axillary lymph nodes draining the breast cancer. This clonotype occurred many times. The antigen remains undetermined. Germline CDR1 is LNHNV and CDR2 is YYDKDF (reference sequence). This CDR3 is built from 20 residues. Trimming left V 1 base short and J 1 base short, with 25 bases between. Each CDR3 protein gets one entry after TCRdb re-called the multiplex PCR reads with MiXCR. The profile shows about 270,000 distinct CDR3 sequences, 30% of them singletons. Study-level results: Compared with basal-like, luminal-like tumors shared significantly more repertoire with nontumor tissue. Tumor T cell lymph node origin was a supported hypothesis, not proven.

The sample consisted of axillary lymph node tissue. The chain recombines TRBV15 with TRBJ2-5; TRBD2 might be the D (6 bases). The sequence derives from a female donor with breast cancer. Some clones in this sample may be carry-over from other donors' samples. CDR3: CATSRVGADRRRARQETQYF. The CDR3, as DNA: TGTGCCACCAGCAGAGTAGGGGCCGATCGTAGGAGGGCCCGCCAAGAGACCCAGTACTTC. Full variable domain (rest looked up from reference TRBV15 and TRBJ2-5): DAMVIQNPRYQVTQFGKPVTLSCSQTLNHNVMYWYQQKSSQAPKLLFHYYDKDFNNEADTPDNFQSRRPNTSFCFLDIRSPGLGDTAMYLCATSRVGADRRRARQETQYFGPGTRLLVL.